Each of the 23 T cell receptor beta chains below was sequenced from the same sample in a study of low-dose radiotherapy and immunotherapy resistance in tumors. cDNA synthesis used a TRAV/TRBV-specific primer set for both chains. Over about 18 PCR cycles, TCRs were amplified from a constant-region primer and V-primer adapter. Via MiXCR, TCRdb re-called the reads, giving one row per CDR3 protein. This sample has 70,000 to 95,000 distinct CDR3 sequences; roughly 19% occur once, and the top ten carry over 2.5%. Time point meaning: before trial treatment. The sequences come from PBMCs, collected before treatment. The receptors originated from a male donor with prostate cancer.

This clonotype was picked up many times. CDR3 sequence: CASSFVDRGGPDGYTF. CDR3 DNA sequence: TGTGCCAGCAGCTTTGTCGACAGGGGGGGACCGGATGGCTACACCTTC. The V and J genes are TRBV5-5 and TRBJ1-2, with 9 nucleotides matching TRBD1. Germline CDR1 is SGHKS and CDR2 is YYEKEE (reference sequence). The CDR3 has 16 amino acids. J was trimmed by 6 bases and V by 2 bases; bases with no gene match: 11.

In this sample, this clonotype turned up many times. J is TRBJ2-5 and V is TRBV6-2 or TRBV6-3; 8 positions match TRBD1. The germline gives CDR1 MNHEY, CDR2 SVGEGT. This CDR3 region has 13 residues. With V trimmed by 6 bases and J by 4 bases, 4 bases remained unmatched. CDR3 sequence (DNA): TGTGCCAGCAGGGGACAGGCGATAGAGACCCAGTACTTC. Translated, it gives CASRGQAIETQYF.

There are many counts of this clonotype. The chain uses TRBV21-1 and TRBJ2-4; TRBD1 was called by the table and not checked on the DNA. TRBV21-1 is designated a pseudogene. The length of the CDR3 is 18 residues. The CDR3 region has the DNA TGTGCCAGCAGCAAGGTGGGCGGGGATCCTCTAGCCAAAAACATTCAGTACTTC. Translating it yields CASSKVGGDPLAKNIQYF.

V gene TRBV5-1 combines with J gene TRBJ2-3, with TRBD2 as a possible D gene (6 bases). Trimming cost V 0 bases and J 3 bases, with 8 bases left between them. CDR1 and CDR2 from the germline V gene are SGHRS and YFSETQ. The CDR3 extends over 14 amino acids. The CDR3 protein is CASSLEGLTDTQYF. DNA of the CDR3: TGCGCCAGCAGCTTGGAGGGACTGACAGATACGCAGTATTTT.

Worth noting for this clonotype: A read error is likely here: a far larger clone is one base away. V gene TRBV11-2 combines with J gene TRBJ2-7; 7 nucleotides match TRBD1. Germline CDR1 SGHAT, CDR2 FQNNGV. This CDR3 is built from 13 residues. V lost 5 bases to trimming and J lost 7 bases; unmatched junction nucleotides: 8. For the CDR3, the DNA is TGTGCCAGCAGCGCCGACAGGGACGATGAGCAGTACTTC. This gives the protein CASSADRDDEQYF. Filled out from reference TRBV11-2 and TRBJ2-7, the complete variable domain reads EAGVAQSPRYKIIEKRQSVAFWCNPISGHATLYWYQQILGQGPKLLIQFQNNGVVDDSQLPKDRFSAERLKGVDSTLKIQPAKLEDSAVYLCASSADRDDEQYFGPGTRLTVT.

This clonotype appeared once. The DNA is omitted, as the CDR3 cannot be located on it reliably, and the CDR3 follows TCRdb's listing. The chain's CDR3 is CASSQQLQGDGEKLFFF. The chain has TRBV18 and TRBJ1-4; the table's TRBD1 call for D was not verified on the DNA. Germline V CDR1 and CDR2: KGHSH, LQKENI. The CDR3 sequence runs 17 residues, both termini included.

There are many counts of this clonotype. The rearrangement joins TRBV11-2 to TRBJ2-4; D ambiguous. Trimming stripped 1 base from V and 15 bases from J, with 10 bases between. The CDR3 is 11 residues long. CDR1 and CDR2 (germline): SGHAT, FQNNGV. CDR3 amino acids: CASSLGTSLYF. CDR3 sequence (DNA): TGTGCCAGCAGCTTAGGTACGAGCTTGTACTTC. The full variable domain, in which reference TRBV11-2 and TRBJ2-4 provide the parts outside the CDR3, is EAGVAQSPRYKIIEKRQSVAFWCNPISGHATLYWYQQILGQGPKLLIQFQNNGVVDDSQLPKDRFSAERLKGVDSTLKIQPAKLEDSAVYLCASSLGTSLYFGAGTRLSVL.

This clonotype was found many times. The chain is built from TRBV27 and TRBJ1-5; D may be TRBD1 (5 bases). The CDR3 totals 14 residues. CDR1 and CDR2 from the germline V gene are MNHEY and SMNVEV (reference sequence). The V gene lost 5 bases and the J gene lost 7 bases, with 15 bases spanning the gap. CDR3 protein: CASSESGWSQPQHF. The CDR3 DNA is TGTGCCAGCAGTGAGTCAGGGTGGAGCCAGCCCCAGCATTTT.

The chain carries TRBV5-4 and TRBJ2-5; no clear D. The CDR3 has 14 amino acids. V dropped 0 bases and J dropped 7 bases, with 13 bases sitting between them. Looked up from germline, CDR1 is SGHNT and CDR2 is YYREEE (reference sequence). The CDR3 coding sequence is TGTGCCAGCAGCTTGGAGGCAGGCCTAGGGACCCAGTACTTC. Its translation is CASSLEAGLGTQYF.

This clonotype was seen at least ten times. The genes are TRBV27 and TRBJ1-1; unclear D gene. Germline CDR1 and CDR2: MNHEY and SMNVEV (reference sequence). V was cut by 6 bases and J by 11 bases, with 19 bases left in between. This CDR3 is 13 amino acids long. The CDR3 loop reads CASSLTSSGMAFF. The CDR3 nucleotides are TGTGCCAGCAGCCTTACCTCCTCGGGAATGGCTTTCTTT.

In this sample, this clonotype turned up many times. The gene calls are TRBV7-2 and TRBJ2-7, with D unclear. The V and J ends lost 8 bases and 2 bases respectively, with 19 bases between them. The CDR3 is 15 amino acids. Germline CDR1 reads SGHTA; CDR2 reads FQGNSA. The CDR3 protein is CASRKAPDVTYEQYF. CDR3 in DNA: TGTGCCAGCCGGAAGGCTCCGGACGTAACCTACGAGCAGTACTTC.

This clonotype was seen ten or more times. The CDR3: CASSRQTSGDTDTQYF. DNA for the CDR3: TGTGCCAGCAGCCGACAAACTAGCGGGGACACAGATACGCAGTATTTT. The chain has TRBV3-1 and TRBJ2-3; 10 nucleotides align to TRBD2. There are 16 residues in the CDR3. V was clipped by 4 bases and J by 2 bases; unmatched bases: 6. CDR1 is LGHDT and CDR2 is YNNKEL in the germline V gene (reference sequence).

This clonotype appeared many times. V gene TRBV24-1 combines with J gene TRBJ2-1, with 8 bases aligning to TRBD2. Germline CDR1 KGHDR, CDR2 SFDVKD. The CDR3 runs to 15 residues. V shed 6 bases and J 3 bases; nucleotides not matched to a gene: 6. CDR3 loop: CATSPGGVSYNEQFF. CDR3 nucleotide sequence: TGTGCCACCAGTCCGGGGGGGGTAAGCTACAATGAGCAGTTCTTC.

The chain employs TRBV5-1 and TRBJ1-1; 7 bases fit TRBD1. This CDR3 has 14 residues. The V segment lost 2 bases and the J segment 3 bases; nucleotides outside the gene matches: 4. In germline, CDR1 is SGHRS, CDR2 YFSETQ. This chain's CDR3 is CASSFDGQDTEAFF. CDR3 bases: TGCGCCAGCAGCTTTGACGGACAGGACACTGAAGCTTTCTTT.

This clonotype was seen many times. This sequence joins TRBV6-2 or TRBV6-3 and TRBJ2-1; no firm D call. Trimming removed 7 bases from V and 0 bases from J, with 10 bases in between. Germline V gives CDR1 MNHEY, CDR2 SVGEGT. This CDR3 comprises 14 residues. Here the CDR3 reads CASNGPSSYNEQFF. As DNA, the CDR3 is TGTGCCAGCAATGGTCCGAGCTCCTACAATGAGCAGTTCTTC.

There are many counts of this clonotype. The rearrangement uses TRBV6-1 and TRBJ1-2; unclear D gene. Germline CDR1 MNHNS, CDR2 SASEGT. The CDR3 runs to 16 residues. Trimming removed 1 base at V and 0 bases at J, with 12 bases between. The CDR3 DNA sequence: TGTGCCAGCAGTGAAGTGGTAACGTTCGCTAACTATGGCTACACCTTC. Its translation: CASSEVVTFANYGYTF.

There are many counts of this clonotype. The chain carries TRBV2 and TRBJ1-4; 11 bases are a match to TRBD1. The CDR3 loop spans 15 amino acids. Trimming took 5 bases from V and 7 from J; bases not matched to a gene: 6. Germline CDR1 is SNHLY and CDR2 is FYNNEI. As DNA, the CDR3 is TGTGCCAGCAGTACGGACAGGGGGCGGGTTGAAAAACTGTTTTTT. This gives the protein CASSTDRGRVEKLFF.

This clonotype was observed at least ten times. The CDR3 reads CASSLVVNSYEQYF. The CDR3 DNA reads as TGTGCCAGCAGCTTAGTGGTGAACTCCTACGAGCAGTACTTC. The chain joins TRBV7-2 to TRBJ2-7, with unresolved D. Germline CDR1 SGHTA, CDR2 FQGNSA. CDR3 length equals 14 residues. Trimming removed 1 base from V and 0 bases from J, with 7 bases in between.

The chain couples TRBV29-1 to TRBJ2-1; TRBD1 is a possible D gene (5 bases). Trimming took 3 bases from V and 4 from J, leaving 10 bases between them. This CDR3 is 13 amino acids long. CDR1 is SQVTM and CDR2 is ANQGSEA in the germline V gene. The CDR3 loop reads CSVDRDSYNEQFF. The CDR3 nucleotides read TGCAGCGTTGACCGAGACAGTTACAATGAGCAGTTCTTC.

This clonotype was picked up many times. The chain joins TRBV3-1 to TRBJ1-1, with no clear D. Germline values: CDR1 LGHDT, CDR2 YNNKEL (reference sequence). The germline V and J ends were trimmed by 3 bases and 9 bases, with 14 bases remaining between them. There are 13 residues in the CDR3. The CDR3 loop reads CASSHITGRQAFF. CDR3 DNA: TGTGCCAGCAGCCACATAACCGGGCGGCAAGCTTTCTTT. The full variable domain, with the rest looked up from reference TRBV3-1 and TRBJ1-1, is DTAVSQTPKYLVTQMGNDKSIKCEQNLGHDTMYWYKQDSKKFLKIMFSYNNKELIINETVPNRFSPKSPDKAHLNLHINSLELGDSAVYFCASSHITGRQAFFGQGTRLTVV.

On this clonotype itself: With only one base between it and a far larger clone, this is likely a read error. The chain recombines TRBV2 with TRBJ2-2, with 12 bases aligning to TRBD2. This CDR3 is 15 amino acids long. Germline-derived CDR1 and CDR2 are SNHLY and FYNNEI. The CDR3 bases are TGTACCAGCAGCACTAGCGGGGGGCCTCACGGGGAGCTGTTTTTT. Translation gives CTSSTSGGPHGELFF.

This clonotype was observed many times. V is TRBV12-5 and J is TRBJ2-2, with 9 bases matching TRBD1. The CDR3 covers 14 residues. CDR1 is LGHNT and CDR2 is FRNRAP in the germline V gene. V lost 6 bases to trimming and J lost 7 bases; unmatched junction nucleotides: 6. The CDR3, as DNA: TGTGCTAGTGGCCGAGGACAGGGGATCGGGGAGCTGTTTTTT. It yields the protein CASGRGQGIGELFF.

This clonotype appeared many times. V and J are TRBV2 and TRBJ2-3, with D maybe TRBD2 (5 bases). Between the trimmed V and J ends, which lost 5 bases and 2 bases, there was a span of 8 bases. The length of the CDR3 is 13 residues. Germline values: CDR1 SNHLY, CDR2 FYNNEI. DNA of the CDR3: TGTGCCAGCAGTTGGACTCTCACAGATACGCAGTATTTT. As protein: CASSWTLTDTQYF.